One T cell receptor beta chain is described in this entry. The source of the sample is a study of CD8 T cells in Susac syndrome. CDR1 and CDR2 from the germline V gene are SNHLY and FYNNEI. This CDR3 spans 13 amino acids. The V end lost 1 base, the J end lost 10 bases, and 11 bases lay between the germline ends. RNA, at roughly 0.5 to 1 ug, was reverse transcribed with random hexamers. One entry per CDR3 protein results from TCRdb running MiXCR on the immunoSEQ multiplex PCR reads. The data show 250,000 or so distinct CDR3 sequences, around 93% seen once. Material: CD4+ T cells from PBMCs. The sequence came from a human donor with multiple sclerosis. V and J are TRBV2 and TRBJ1-5; D not resolved. In DNA form, the CDR3 reads TGTGCCAGCAGTGAAGGCGAATTTGAACCCCAGCATTTT. It yields the protein CASSEGEFEPQHF.